The source of this T cell receptor (beta chain) is a study of T-cell memory formation after mild COVID-19. Study results and caveats: Largely, contracting CD4+ clones fell within CM and EM, and contracting CD8+ clones within EMRA. Some clones that responded were present in memory (sampled pre-infection), which suggests cross-reactive memory joined. Still unconfirmed is whether the second-wave clones peaking on day 37 recognized SARS-CoV-2.

This CDR3 region has 11 residues. CDR1 and CDR2 (germline): DFQATT, SNEGSKA (reference sequence). With 2 bases removed from V and 7 bases from J, the gap between germline ends came to 6 bases. TCRdb re-called the 5' RACE reads through MiXCR, storing one row per CDR3 protein. Found here are almost 550,000 distinct CDR3 sequences, just over 20% of them singletons; the top ten hold 12%. Of note for this clonotype: Its antigen is as yet unknown.

The chain carries TRBV20-1 and TRBJ2-1; D call uncertain. The source is an adult woman who had mild COVID-19 (a few samples of this study predate the infection). Cell type and time point are not known. Sample: PBMCs or a T cell subset sorted from them (not recorded which). DNA for the CDR3: TGCAGTGCTAGACCCGGAAATGAGCAGTTCTTC. Its protein product is CSARPGNEQFF.